This paragraph reports one T cell receptor beta chain. What it binds is not known. The sample is drawn from a study of CD8+CD57+ T cells in acquired aplastic anemia. Per germline, CDR1 SGHRS and CDR2 YFSETQ. The CDR3 length is 13 residues. V trimming: 3 bases; J trimming: 9 bases; junction bases outside the gene matches: 8. The use of genomic DNA as template underpinned the TCR beta VDJ and CDR3 profiling. MiXCR, applied by TCRdb to the reads, yields one record per CDR3 protein. The table lists hundreds of thousands of distinct CDR3 sequences, about two thirds of them singletons. Study-level points and caveats: With respect to CD8+ Simpson's diversity, patients and controls did not differ significantly.

This rearrangement joins TRBV5-1 to TRBJ1-1; TRBD1 agrees at 7 bases. The source material was sorted CD4+, CD8+, or CD8+CD57+ T cells (not recorded which) from PBMCs. This sequence originates from a human donor in good health, serving as a control. CDR3 residues: CASSSEGGSKAFF. CDR3 DNA sequence: TGCGCCAGCAGCTCGGAAGGGGGCTCTAAAGCTTTCTTT.